The clone carrying this T cell receptor (beta chain) has at least ten counts. This entry is derived from a study of blood T cell repertoires in COVID-19. Per the study methods: Amplification with reference gene primers provided the estimates of nucleated cell counts. The table came from immunoSEQ multiplex PCR; TCRdb's copy has only in-frame clones and leaves some out. D and trimming come from the DNA, and the V and J calls and clone size come from that table. Of around 260,000 clones listed, about 83% were seen once; the top ten hold approximately 10%. Germline CDR1 is LNHDA and CDR2 is SQIVND (reference sequence). The CDR3 is 16 residues long. J gave up 1 base and V 3 bases, and 5 bases lay outside the gene matches.

The sequence was obtained from a woman aged 45-65 years who had recovered from COVID-19. Sequencing was done on a sample of peripheral blood. This chain links TRBV19 with TRBJ2-3, with TRBD1 matching 9 bases. The CDR3 protein is CASSIGTGSGTDTQYF. CDR3 nucleotides: TGTGCCAGTAGTATCGGGACAGGGTCGGGCACAGATACGCAGTATTTT.